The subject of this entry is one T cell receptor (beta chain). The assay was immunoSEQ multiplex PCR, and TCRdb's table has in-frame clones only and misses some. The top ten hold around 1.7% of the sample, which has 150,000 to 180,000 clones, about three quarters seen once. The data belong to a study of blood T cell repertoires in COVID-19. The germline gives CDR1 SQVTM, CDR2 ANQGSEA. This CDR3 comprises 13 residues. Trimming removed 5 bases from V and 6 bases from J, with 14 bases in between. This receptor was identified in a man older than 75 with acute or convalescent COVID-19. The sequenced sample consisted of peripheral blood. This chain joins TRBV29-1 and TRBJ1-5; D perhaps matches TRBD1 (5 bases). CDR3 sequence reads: CSVSQGAGQPQHF. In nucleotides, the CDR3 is TGCAGCGTTTCCCAAGGGGCCGGTCAGCCCCAGCATTTT. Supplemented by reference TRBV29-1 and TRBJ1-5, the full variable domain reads SAVISQKPSRDICQRGTSLTIQCQVDSQVTMMFWYRQQPGQSLTLIATANQGSEATYESGFVIDKFPISRPNLTFSTLTVSNMSPEDSSIYLCSVSQGAGQPQHFGDGTRLSIL.